This T cell receptor beta chain was recorded in a study of blood T cell repertoires in COVID-19. Study-level background: The cDNA or gDNA used as material had been derived from T cells, B-cell-depleted T cells, or PBMCs.

Assay used: immunoSEQ multiplex PCR; TCRdb lists only in-frame clones, some missing. The sample holds 200,000 to 250,000 clones, around 84% seen once. J lost 3 bases, V lost 7 bases, and 2 bases had no gene match. This CDR3 spans 13 amino acids. Germline CDR1 MNHEY, CDR2 SVGAGI. This TCR was sampled from a woman aged 80 or over with active or convalescent COVID-19. Source material: peripheral blood. The chain employs TRBV6-5 and TRBJ1-5, with 8 nucleotides matching TRBD1. The CDR3, as DNA: TGTGCCAGCATCAGGGGGCCCAATCAGCCCCAGCATTTT. Translating it yields CASIRGPNQPQHF.